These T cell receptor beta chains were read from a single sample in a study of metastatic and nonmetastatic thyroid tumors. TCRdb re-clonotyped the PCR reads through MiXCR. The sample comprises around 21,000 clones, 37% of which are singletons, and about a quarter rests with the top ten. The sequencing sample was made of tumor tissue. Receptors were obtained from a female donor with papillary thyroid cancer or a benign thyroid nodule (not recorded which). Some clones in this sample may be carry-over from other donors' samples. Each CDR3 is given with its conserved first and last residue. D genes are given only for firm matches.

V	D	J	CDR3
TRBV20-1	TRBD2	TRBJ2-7	CSARYPGGSYEQYF
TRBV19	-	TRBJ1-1	CASTPLGGWHTEAFF
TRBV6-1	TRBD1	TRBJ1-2	CASSPQGANYGYTF
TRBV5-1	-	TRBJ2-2	CASRSGTDGELFF
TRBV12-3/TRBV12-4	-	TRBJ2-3	CASSFVGVTDTQYF
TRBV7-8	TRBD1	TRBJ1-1	CASSPRTGVFEAFF
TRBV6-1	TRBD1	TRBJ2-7	CASSGESWTGSEQYF
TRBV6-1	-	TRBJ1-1	CASRDSRANTEAFF
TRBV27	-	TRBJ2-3	CASSSIRGYTDTQYF
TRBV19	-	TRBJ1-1	CASSSTPNTEAFF
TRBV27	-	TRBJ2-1	CASSVLAGEYSEQFF
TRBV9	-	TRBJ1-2	CASSVGQDRGYYGYTF
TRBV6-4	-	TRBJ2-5	CASSYEGGWQETQYF
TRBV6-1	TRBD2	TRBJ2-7	CASTGPGLVVYEQYF
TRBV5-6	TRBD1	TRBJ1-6	CASSVNRGSPLHF
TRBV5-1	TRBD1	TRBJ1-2	CASSRETGDGNGYTF
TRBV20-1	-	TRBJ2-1	CSARTGTNNNEQFF
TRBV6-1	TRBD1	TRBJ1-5	CATQGNQPQHF
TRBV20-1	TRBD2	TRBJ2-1	CSAGGTSLSSSYNEQFF
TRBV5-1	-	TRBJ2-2	CASSLSGTNTGELFF
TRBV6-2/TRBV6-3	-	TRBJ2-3	CASTPGWGASTDTQYF
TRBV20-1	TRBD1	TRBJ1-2	CSAPGGTGASIGYGYTF